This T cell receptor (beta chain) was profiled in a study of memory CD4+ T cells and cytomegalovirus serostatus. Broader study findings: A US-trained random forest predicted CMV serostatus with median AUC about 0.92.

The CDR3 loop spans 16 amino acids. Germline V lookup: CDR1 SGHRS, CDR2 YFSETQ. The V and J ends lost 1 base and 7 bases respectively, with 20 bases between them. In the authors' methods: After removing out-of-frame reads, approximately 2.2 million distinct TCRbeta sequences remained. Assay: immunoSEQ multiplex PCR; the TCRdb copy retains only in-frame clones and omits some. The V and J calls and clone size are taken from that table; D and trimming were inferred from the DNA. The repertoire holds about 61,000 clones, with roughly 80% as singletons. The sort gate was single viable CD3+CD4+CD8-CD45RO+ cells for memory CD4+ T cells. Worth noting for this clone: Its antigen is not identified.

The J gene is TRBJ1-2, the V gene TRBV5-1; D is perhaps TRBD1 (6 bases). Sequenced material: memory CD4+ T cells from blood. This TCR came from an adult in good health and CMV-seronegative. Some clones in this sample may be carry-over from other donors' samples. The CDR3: CASSLSKGGYHFGYTF. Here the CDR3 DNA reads TGCGCCAGCAGCTTGTCTAAAGGGGGTTATCACTTTGGCTACACCTTC. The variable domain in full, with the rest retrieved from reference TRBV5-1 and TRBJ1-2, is KAGVTQTPRYLIKTRGQQVTLSCSPISGHRSVSWYQQTPGQGLQFLFEYFSETQRNKGNFPGRFSGRQFSNSRSEMNVSTLELGDSALYLCASSLSKGGYHFGYTFGSGTRLTVV.